The next 5 T cell receptor beta chains were all read from a single sample in a study of vaccination effects on CD4 cells after COVID-19 (dated 2022 in TCRdb). For these TCRs, the target antigens are not known. To prepare the library, the immunoSEQ multiplex PCR assay was applied. TCRdb carries this immuneACCESS record with in-frame sequences only. Its versions omit some clonotypes, under half of them owing to an unresolved V gene in the studies checked, with the rest unexplained. The sample data list approximately 54,000 clones, and 80% of these were observed just once. The ten largest make up more than 2% of the sample. In the ViraFEST assay, PBMC were stimulated with viral peptide pools, and TCR sequencing was then used to find antigen-specific CD4+ T cell clonotypes based on their expansion. After around 10 days of culture, CD4+ T cells were isolated with the EasySep CD4+ T cell isolation kit.

The source was CD4+ T cells from PBMCs cultured with HCoV-229E spike peptides, collected before COVID-19 vaccination. The cell subset or site label of this sample denotes: HCoV-229E spike overlapping peptide pool stimulation. These receptors originate from a human donor who received a COVID-19 vaccine.

The chain uses TRBV5-6 and TRBJ2-1, with 7 nucleotides matching TRBD1. Germline assignment: CDR1 SGHDT and CDR2 YYEEEE. This CDR3 has 16 amino acids. V dropped 2 bases and J dropped 4; count of bases not matched to a gene: 9. CDR3 protein: CASSLTGANLYNEQFF. The DNA for the CDR3 is TGTGCCAGCAGCTTAACAGGGGCGAATCTGTACAATGAGCAGTTCTTC.

The chain carries TRBV7-3 and TRBJ2-3; D is tentatively TRBD1 or TRBD2 (6 bases each). Trimming removed 5 bases at V and 2 bases at J, with 11 bases between. Germline lookup yields CDR1 SGHTA and CDR2 FQGTGA. The CDR3 spans 14 residues. The CDR3 sequence is CASSPGGSTDTQYF. The CDR3 DNA sequence: TGTGCCAGCAGCCCCGGGGGCTCCACAGATACGCAGTATTTT.

This sequence joins TRBV5-1 and TRBJ1-1; tentative D call: TRBD1 (5 bases). The ends were cut back, 3 bases at V and 4 bases at J, with 16 bases in the middle. The length of the CDR3 is 15 residues. The germline V gene encodes CDR1 SGHRS and CDR2 YFSETQ. The CDR3 DNA is TGCGCCAGCAGCTATAACACAGGAATTTTCACTGAAGCTTTCTTT. Protein: CASSYNTGIFTEAFF.

This chain links TRBV7-8 with TRBJ2-5, with unresolved D. V was clipped by 1 base and J by 0 bases, with 6 bases between them. The germline V gene has CDR1 SGHVS and CDR2 FQNEAQ. The CDR3 runs 14 residues. The CDR3 region is CASSLEGNQETQYF. The CDR3 DNA is TGTGCCAGCAGCTTAGAAGGGAACCAAGAGACCCAGTACTTC.

The chain is built from TRBV15 and TRBJ1-6, with D unresolved. V dropped 5 bases and J dropped 7 bases, with 3 bases sitting between them. This CDR3 spans 11 amino acids. CDR1 is LNHNV and CDR2 is YYDKDF in the germline V gene (reference sequence). DNA for the CDR3: TGTGCCACCAGCCAAAATTCACCCCTCCACTTT. Amino acids: CATSQNSPLHF.